These 8 T cell receptor beta chains share one sample of origin, sequenced in a study of cytomegalovirus exposure and HLA in healthy donors. A multiplex PCR was run with 60 Vbeta primers and 13 Jbeta primers. Repertoires were generated with immunoSEQ multiplex PCR, while TCRdb's copy carries only in-frame clones and drops some. The profile shows some 97,000 clones, under 80% of them singletons. Input material: PBMCs. The source of these receptors is a woman in her 50s in good health and CMV-seropositive.

DNA of the CDR3: TGTGCCAGCAGCCCCGAAACAGGGGGCAATGAGCAGTTCTTC. Its translation is CASSPETGGNEQFF. The gene calls are TRBV7-3 and TRBJ2-1, with 8 bases aligning to TRBD1. V trimming: 5 bases; J trimming: 6 bases; junction bases outside the gene matches: 6. This CDR3 has 14 amino acids. Germline assignment: CDR1 SGHTA and CDR2 FQGTGA. The full variable domain, its missing parts supplied by reference TRBV7-3 and TRBJ2-1, is GAGVSQTPSNKVTEKGKYVELRCDPISGHTALYWYRQSLGQGPEFLIYFQGTGAADDSGLPNDRFFAVRPEGSVSTLKIQRTERGDSAVYLCASSPETGGNEQFFGPGTRLTVL.

The V gene is TRBV6-1, the J gene TRBJ2-5, with 7 bases identical to TRBD1. The CDR3 is 17 amino acids. Germline values: CDR1 MNHNS, CDR2 SASEGT. V trimming: 2 bases; J trimming: 5 bases; junction bases outside the gene matches: 14. The CDR3 region has the DNA TGTGCCAGCAGTGAAAGAACGACGACAGGGTCGGGTGAGACCCAGTACTTC. This codes for CASSERTTTGSGETQYF.

The CDR3 DNA reads TGCGCCAGCAGTGAGTCGAAGGCAGGGTTCGCCGATGGCTACACCTTC. Translation gives CASSESKAGFADGYTF. The chain carries TRBV10-2 and TRBJ1-2; D may be TRBD1 (5 bases). The CDR3 covers 16 residues. The germline V gene encodes CDR1 WSHSY and CDR2 SAAADI. V was shortened by 0 bases and J by 6 bases, with 17 bases between the two germline ends.

The V and J genes are TRBV10-2 and TRBJ2-7; 7 bases align to TRBD1. V was pared by 4 bases and J by 8 bases, with 11 bases of the junction left unmatched. The CDR3 sequence is 14 residues long. The germline CDR1 and CDR2 sequences are WSHSY and SAAADI. The CDR3 DNA follows: TGCGCCAGCAGTGGAGTAGGGGGCTCCGTGCAGCAGTACTTC. Translation: CASSGVGGSVQQYF.

This chain links TRBV29-1 with TRBJ1-2; D perhaps matches TRBD1 (5 bases). Trimming stripped 7 bases from V and 3 bases from J, with 21 bases between. The CDR3 extends over 15 amino acids. Germline V gene sequence: CDR1 SQVTM, CDR2 ANQGSEA. CDR3 amino acids: CSAREDGGSHYGYTF. The CDR3 bases are TGCAGCGCCCGGGAGGATGGGGGTTCTCACTATGGCTACACCTTC.

The J gene is TRBJ1-1, the V gene TRBV4-2; 12 bases align to TRBD1. Per germline, CDR1 LGHNA and CDR2 YNFKEQ. J gave up 1 base and V 3 bases, and 0 bases lay outside the gene matches. This CDR3 has 15 amino acids. CDR3 in amino acids: CASSQGQGANTEAFF. The CDR3 nucleotides read TGTGCCAGCAGCCAGGGACAGGGGGCGAACACTGAAGCTTTCTTT.

This chain links TRBV7-3 with TRBJ2-1; maybe TRBD1 (5 bases). The CDR3 consists of 17 residues. Germline CDR1 reads SGHTA; CDR2 reads FQGTGA. Trimming removed 5 bases from V and 6 bases from J, with 23 bases in between. CDR3: CASSLWGSHLSLNEQFF. CDR3 DNA sequence: TGTGCCAGCAGCCTATGGGGCTCCCACCTCTCTCTCAATGAGCAGTTCTTC. The variable domain in full, completed from reference TRBV7-3 and TRBJ2-1, reads GAGVSQTPSNKVTEKGKYVELRCDPISGHTALYWYRQSLGQGPEFLIYFQGTGAADDSGLPNDRFFAVRPEGSVSTLKIQRTERGDSAVYLCASSLWGSHLSLNEQFFGPGTRLTVL.

The V and J genes are TRBV7-9 and TRBJ2-5; D is perhaps TRBD1 (5 bases). The germline gives CDR1 SEHNR, CDR2 FQNEAQ (reference sequence). CDR3 length: 14 residues. Trimming took 1 base from V and 4 from J, leaving 10 bases between them. CDR3 nucleotide sequence: TGTGCCAGCAGCTTAGTGGCAGGGTTAGAGACCCAGTACTTC. Translation gives CASSLVAGLETQYF.